These T cell receptor beta chains were read from a single sample in a study of T-cell memory formation after mild COVID-19. TCRdb analysed the 5' RACE reads with MiXCR anew, one entry per CDR3 protein. The sample includes approximately 250,000 distinct CDR3 sequences, approximately 15% of them seen just once. The sample was PBMCs or a T cell subset sorted from them (not recorded which). All receptors derive from an adult woman who had mild COVID-19 (a few samples of this study predate the infection). Cell type and time point are not known. Each CDR3 is given with its conserved first and last residue.

V gene: TRBV6-2/TRBV6-3
J gene: TRBJ2-2
CDR3 protein: CASIPVAGKAGELFF

V gene: TRBV6-2/TRBV6-3
J gene: TRBJ1-1
CDR3 protein: CASSSQFNTEAFF

V gene: TRBV7-2
J gene: TRBJ1-2
CDR3 protein: CMPGHPWEGYTF

V gene: TRBV28
J gene: TRBJ2-3
CDR3 protein: CAWSTWDLAGGPDTQYF

V gene: TRBV11-2
J gene: TRBJ2-1
CDR3 protein: CASSLDSGWGEQFF

V gene: TRBV27
J gene: TRBJ2-5
CDR3 protein: CASSPTSPRETQYF

V gene: TRBV27
J gene: TRBJ2-7
CDR3 protein: CASSLLRGEQYF

V gene: TRBV29-1
J gene: TRBJ2-7
CDR3 protein: CSVQHLTSAEQYF

V gene: TRBV29-1
J gene: TRBJ1-1
CDR3 protein: CSVEGGLGGGTEAFF

V gene: TRBV29-1
J gene: TRBJ2-3
CDR3 protein: CSVLVADTQYF

V gene: TRBV20-1
J gene: TRBJ2-7
CDR3 protein: CSASGRAGEQYF

V gene: TRBV7-9
J gene: TRBJ1-2
CDR3 protein: CASSRGQALYGYTF

V gene: TRBV15
J gene: TRBJ1-3
CDR3 protein: CATSKGENTIYF

V gene: TRBV14
J gene: TRBJ1-1
CDR3 protein: CASSLTGGRVNTEAFF

V gene: TRBV5-1
J gene: TRBJ2-3
CDR3 protein: CASSLERVAQYF

V gene: TRBV2
J gene: TRBJ2-3
CDR3 protein: CASSESAGGAGTQYF

V gene: TRBV6-5
J gene: TRBJ2-1
CDR3 protein: CASKPAGLSSYNEQFF

V gene: TRBV24-1
J gene: TRBJ1-1
CDR3 protein: CATSDPESPSAFF

V gene: TRBV7-2
J gene: TRBJ2-3
CDR3 protein: CASSPRLVPTDTQYF

V gene: TRBV20-1
J gene: TRBJ1-1
CDR3 protein: CSASTGNTEAFF

V gene: TRBV19
J gene: TRBJ2-5
CDR3 protein: CASSISGASGTQYF

V gene: TRBV7-3
J gene: TRBJ1-1
CDR3 protein: CASSPGGEGRAFF

V gene: TRBV28
J gene: TRBJ1-5
CDR3 protein: CASSLDRGGQPQHF

V gene: TRBV5-1
J gene: TRBJ2-7
CDR3 protein: CASSSLANGVEQYF

V gene: TRBV5-1
J gene: TRBJ1-5
CDR3 protein: CASSLGSGPQHF

V gene: TRBV24-1
J gene: TRBJ2-1
CDR3 protein: CATSDSPGHPKGSSYNEQFF

V gene: TRBV20-1
J gene: TRBJ2-3
CDR3 protein: CSASEPSRDTQYF

V gene: TRBV3-1
J gene: TRBJ2-4
CDR3 protein: CASSPAASIQYF

V gene: TRBV27
J gene: TRBJ2-1
CDR3 protein: CASSPSGSFNEQFF

V gene: TRBV24-1
J gene: TRBJ2-4
CDR3 protein: CATSDSRALGGLIAKNIQYF

V gene: TRBV29-1
J gene: TRBJ2-7
CDR3 protein: CSARGGQTTHF

V gene: TRBV2
J gene: TRBJ1-2
CDR3 protein: CASRPGGLGYTF

V gene: TRBV12-3/TRBV12-4
J gene: TRBJ2-1
CDR3 protein: CASSLARTSGAYNEQFF

V gene: TRBV7-9
J gene: TRBJ2-7
CDR3 protein: CASSLPGLADYEQYF

V gene: TRBV6-5
J gene: TRBJ2-7
CDR3 protein: CASSYTSGTSGYEQYF

V gene: TRBV14
J gene: TRBJ2-5
CDR3 protein: CASSQANFILAGGWTQYF

V gene: TRBV18
J gene: TRBJ1-2
CDR3 protein: CASSPNLEEDGYTF

V gene: TRBV6-5
J gene: TRBJ2-3
CDR3 protein: CASSPRLGLAGGPFLPRTQYF

V gene: TRBV7-2
J gene: TRBJ1-3
CDR3 protein: CASSLNRDGNTIYF

V gene: TRBV6-2/TRBV6-3
J gene: TRBJ2-7
CDR3 protein: CASSTSGTLFEQYF

V gene: TRBV19
J gene: TRBJ2-7
CDR3 protein: CASSTSGYEQYF

V gene: TRBV6-5
J gene: TRBJ1-2
CDR3 protein: CASSPRDRGLGYTF

V gene: TRBV10-3
J gene: TRBJ2-7
CDR3 protein: CAIGERGAYEQYF

V gene: TRBV15
J gene: TRBJ2-1
CDR3 protein: CATSRILDSPFF

V gene: TRBV24-1
J gene: TRBJ2-1
CDR3 protein: CATSDSHFSYNEQFF

V gene: TRBV7-9
J gene: TRBJ2-6
CDR3 protein: CASSLKGVESSGANVLTF

V gene: TRBV3-1
J gene: TRBJ1-2
CDR3 protein: CASSQDATVPGGYTF

V gene: TRBV24-1
J gene: TRBJ1-5
CDR3 protein: CATTGYQPQHF

V gene: TRBV12-3/TRBV12-4
J gene: TRBJ1-1
CDR3 protein: CASTSQRTEAFF

V gene: TRBV20-1
J gene: TRBJ2-5
CDR3 protein: CSAGSGGVRKTQYF

V gene: TRBV6-5
J gene: TRBJ2-7
CDR3 protein: CASADRGLISEQYF

V gene: TRBV12-3/TRBV12-4
J gene: TRBJ2-3
CDR3 protein: CASTSGSSTDTQYF

V gene: TRBV9
J gene: TRBJ2-5
CDR3 protein: CASSHSAENGETQYF

V gene: TRBV5-1
J gene: TRBJ2-1
CDR3 protein: CASSLVRRERASYNEQFF

V gene: TRBV6-1
J gene: TRBJ2-7
CDR3 protein: CASRSDSYEQYF

V gene: TRBV20-1
J gene: TRBJ1-1
CDR3 protein: CSARQNEAFF

V gene: TRBV10-3
J gene: TRBJ1-1
CDR3 protein: CAISDLQSNTEAFF

V gene: TRBV5-1
J gene: TRBJ2-7
CDR3 protein: CASSPGLAGVNEQYF

V gene: TRBV29-1
J gene: TRBJ2-3
CDR3 protein: CSVRTGSTDTQYF